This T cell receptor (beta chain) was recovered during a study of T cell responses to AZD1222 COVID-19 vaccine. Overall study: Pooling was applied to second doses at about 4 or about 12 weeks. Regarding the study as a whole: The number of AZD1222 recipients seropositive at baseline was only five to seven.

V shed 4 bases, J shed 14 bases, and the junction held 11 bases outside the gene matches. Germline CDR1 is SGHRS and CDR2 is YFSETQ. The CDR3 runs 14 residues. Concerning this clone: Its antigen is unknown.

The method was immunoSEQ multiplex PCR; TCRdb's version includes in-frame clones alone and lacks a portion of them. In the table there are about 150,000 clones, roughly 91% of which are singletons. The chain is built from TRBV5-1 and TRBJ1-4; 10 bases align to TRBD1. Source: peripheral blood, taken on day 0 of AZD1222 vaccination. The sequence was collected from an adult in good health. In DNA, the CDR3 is TGCGCCAGCAGCGCTGGGACAGGGGACGGCCGGCTGTTTTTT. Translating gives CASSAGTGDGRLFF.